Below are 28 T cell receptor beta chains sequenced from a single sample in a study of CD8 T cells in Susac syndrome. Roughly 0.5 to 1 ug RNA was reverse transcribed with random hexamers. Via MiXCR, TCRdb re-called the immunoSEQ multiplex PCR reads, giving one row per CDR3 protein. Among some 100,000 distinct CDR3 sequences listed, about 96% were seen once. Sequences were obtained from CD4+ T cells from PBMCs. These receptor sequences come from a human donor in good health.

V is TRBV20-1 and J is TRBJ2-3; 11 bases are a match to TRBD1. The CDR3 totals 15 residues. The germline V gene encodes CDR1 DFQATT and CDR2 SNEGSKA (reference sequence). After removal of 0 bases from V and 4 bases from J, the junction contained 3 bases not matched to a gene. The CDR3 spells CSARDRGQGADTQYF. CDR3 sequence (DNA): TGCAGTGCTAGAGATCGGGGACAGGGGGCAGATACGCAGTATTTT.

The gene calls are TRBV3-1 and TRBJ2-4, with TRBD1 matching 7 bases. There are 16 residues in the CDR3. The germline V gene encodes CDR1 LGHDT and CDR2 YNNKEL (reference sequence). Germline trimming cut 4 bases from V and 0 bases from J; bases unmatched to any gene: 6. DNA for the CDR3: TGTGCCAGCAGCCCGGACAGGACCCTAGCCAAAAACATTCAGTACTTC. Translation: CASSPDRTLAKNIQYF.

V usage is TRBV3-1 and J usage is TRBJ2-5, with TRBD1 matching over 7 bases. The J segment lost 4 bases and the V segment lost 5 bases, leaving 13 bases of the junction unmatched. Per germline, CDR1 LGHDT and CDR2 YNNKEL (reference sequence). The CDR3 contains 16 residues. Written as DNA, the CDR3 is TGTGCCAGCAGCTACTCCGGGACAGAGTATGCAGAGACCCAGTACTTC. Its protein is CASSYSGTEYAETQYF.

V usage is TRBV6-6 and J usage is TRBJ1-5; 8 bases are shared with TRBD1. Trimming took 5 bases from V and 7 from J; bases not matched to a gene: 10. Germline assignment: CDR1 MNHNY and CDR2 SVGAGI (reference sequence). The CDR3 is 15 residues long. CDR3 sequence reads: CASSPTGVNLQPQHF. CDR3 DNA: TGTGCCAGCAGTCCGACAGGGGTTAACTTACAGCCCCAGCATTTT.

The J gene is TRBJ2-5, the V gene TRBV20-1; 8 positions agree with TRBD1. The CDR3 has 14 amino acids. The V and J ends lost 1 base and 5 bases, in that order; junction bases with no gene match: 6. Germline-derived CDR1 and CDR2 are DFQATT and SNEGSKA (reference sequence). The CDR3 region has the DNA TGCAGTGCTAGAGGAACAGGGGGAGATGAGACCCAGTACTTC. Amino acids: CSARGTGGDETQYF.

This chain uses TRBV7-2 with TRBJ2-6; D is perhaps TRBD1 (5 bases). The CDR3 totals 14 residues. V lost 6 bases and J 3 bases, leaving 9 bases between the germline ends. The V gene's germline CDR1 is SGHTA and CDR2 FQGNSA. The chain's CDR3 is CASRVGVGANVLTF. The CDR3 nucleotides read TGTGCCAGCAGAGTAGGGGTTGGGGCCAACGTCCTGACTTTC.

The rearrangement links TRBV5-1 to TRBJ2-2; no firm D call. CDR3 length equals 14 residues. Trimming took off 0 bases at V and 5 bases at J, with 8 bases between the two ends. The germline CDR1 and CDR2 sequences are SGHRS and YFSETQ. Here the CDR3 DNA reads TGCGCCAGCAGCTTGGGGCAGAAAACCGGGGAGCTGTTTTTT. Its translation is CASSLGQKTGELFF. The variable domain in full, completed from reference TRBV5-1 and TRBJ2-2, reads KAGVTQTPRYLIKTRGQQVTLSCSPISGHRSVSWYQQTPGQGLQFLFEYFSETQRNKGNFPGRFSGRQFSNSRSEMNVSTLELGDSALYLCASSLGQKTGELFFGEGSRLTVL.

CDR3 sequence reads: CASSAPGSLREQYF. CDR3 sequence (DNA): TGTGCCAGCAGCGCCCCGGGTTCCCTGAGGGAGCAGTACTTC. The chain carries TRBV7-2 and TRBJ2-7, with D hard to call. The CDR3 loop spans 14 amino acids. Trimming pared 5 bases from V and 7 bases from J, leaving 18 bases between. Germline values: CDR1 SGHTA, CDR2 FQGNSA.

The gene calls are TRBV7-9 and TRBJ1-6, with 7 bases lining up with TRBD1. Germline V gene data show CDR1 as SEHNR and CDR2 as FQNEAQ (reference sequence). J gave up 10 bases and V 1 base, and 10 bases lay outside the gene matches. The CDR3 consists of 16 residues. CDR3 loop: CASSLGSQGSLSPLHF. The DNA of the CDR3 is TGTGCCAGCAGCTTAGGCTCACAGGGGTCGTTGTCACCCCTCCACTTT.

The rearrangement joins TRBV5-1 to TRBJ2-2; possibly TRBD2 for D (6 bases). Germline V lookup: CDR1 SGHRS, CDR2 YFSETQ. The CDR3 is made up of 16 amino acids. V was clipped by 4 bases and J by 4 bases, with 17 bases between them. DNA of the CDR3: TGCGCCAGCAGCCCCGACCCGCGGGGCGGCACCGGGGAGCTGTTTTTT. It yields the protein CASSPDPRGGTGELFF.

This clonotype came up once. The CDR3 reads CASSSDSSSGNTIYF. The CDR3 region has the DNA TGTGCCAGCAGTTCGGACAGTAGCTCTGGAAACACCATATATTTT. The chain joins TRBV9 to TRBJ1-3; TRBD1 is a possible D gene (6 bases). Germline CDR1 and CDR2: SGDLS and YYNGEE. The CDR3 is 15 amino acids. V lost 5 bases and J 0 bases, leaving 12 bases between the germline ends.

The CDR3 sequence: CASSLMGRQETQYF. In DNA form, the CDR3 reads TGTGCCAGCAGCTTAATGGGCAGACAAGAGACCCAGTACTTC. The V call is TRBV7-3, the J call TRBJ2-5; D is uncertain. Trimming took 1 base from V and 2 from J, leaving 8 bases between them. This CDR3 region has 14 residues. Per the germline V gene, CDR1 is SGHTA and CDR2 is FQGTGA.

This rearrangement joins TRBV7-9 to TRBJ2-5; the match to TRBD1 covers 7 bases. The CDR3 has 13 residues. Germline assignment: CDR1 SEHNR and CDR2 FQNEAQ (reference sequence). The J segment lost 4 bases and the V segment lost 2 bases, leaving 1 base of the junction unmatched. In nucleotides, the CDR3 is TGTGCCAGCAGCTTAACAGGGGTAGAGACCCAGTACTTC. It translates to CASSLTGVETQYF.

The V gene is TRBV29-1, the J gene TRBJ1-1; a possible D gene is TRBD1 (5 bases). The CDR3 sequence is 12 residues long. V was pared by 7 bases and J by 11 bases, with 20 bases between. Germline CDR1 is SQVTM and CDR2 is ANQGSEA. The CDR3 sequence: CSALRVEGQAFF. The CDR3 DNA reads TGCAGCGCCTTGAGGGTTGAGGGGCAGGCTTTCTTT. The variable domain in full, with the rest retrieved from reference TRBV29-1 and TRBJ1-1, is SAVISQKPSRDICQRGTSLTIQCQVDSQVTMMFWYRQQPGQSLTLIATANQGSEATYESGFVIDKFPISRPNLTFSTLTVSNMSPEDSSIYLCSALRVEGQAFFGQGTRLTVV.

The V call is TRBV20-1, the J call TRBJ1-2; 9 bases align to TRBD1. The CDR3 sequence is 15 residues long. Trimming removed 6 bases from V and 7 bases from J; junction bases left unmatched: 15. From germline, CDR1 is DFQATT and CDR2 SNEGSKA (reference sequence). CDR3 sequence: CSARPPGQGSSGYTF. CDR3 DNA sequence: TGCAGTGCCCGACCCCCGGGACAGGGAAGTAGTGGCTACACCTTC.

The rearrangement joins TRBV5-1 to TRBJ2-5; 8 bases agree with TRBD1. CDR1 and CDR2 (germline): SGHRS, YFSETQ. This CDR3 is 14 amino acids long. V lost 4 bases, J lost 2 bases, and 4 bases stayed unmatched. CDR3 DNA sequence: TGCGCCAGCAGCCTTGGGACAGGACAAGAGACCCAGTACTTC. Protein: CASSLGTGQETQYF.

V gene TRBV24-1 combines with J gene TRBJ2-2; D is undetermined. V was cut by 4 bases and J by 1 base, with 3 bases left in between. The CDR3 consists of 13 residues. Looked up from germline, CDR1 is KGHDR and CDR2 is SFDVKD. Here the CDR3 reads CATSDRNTGELFF. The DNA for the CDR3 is TGTGCCACCAGTGACAGGAACACCGGGGAGCTGTTTTTT.

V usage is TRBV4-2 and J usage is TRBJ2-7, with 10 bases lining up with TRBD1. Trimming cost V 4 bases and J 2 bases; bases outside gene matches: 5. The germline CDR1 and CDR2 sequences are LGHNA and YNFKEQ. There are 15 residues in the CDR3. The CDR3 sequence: CASSRDRGPTYEQYF. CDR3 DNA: TGTGCCAGCAGCCGGGACAGGGGCCCCACCTACGAGCAGTACTTC.

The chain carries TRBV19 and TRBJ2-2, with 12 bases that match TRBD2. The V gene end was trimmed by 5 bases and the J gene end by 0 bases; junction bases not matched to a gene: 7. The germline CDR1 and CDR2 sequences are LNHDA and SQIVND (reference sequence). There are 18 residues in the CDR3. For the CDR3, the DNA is TGTGCCAGTAGTGCCGGGACTAGCGGGTCTACGAACACCGGGGAGCTGTTTTTT. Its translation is CASSAGTSGSTNTGELFF.

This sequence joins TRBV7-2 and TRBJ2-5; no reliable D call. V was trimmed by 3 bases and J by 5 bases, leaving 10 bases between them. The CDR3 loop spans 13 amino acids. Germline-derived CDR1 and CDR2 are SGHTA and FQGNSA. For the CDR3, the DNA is TGTGCCAGCAGCTTTGCTAGGTTGGAGACCCAGTACTTC. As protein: CASSFARLETQYF.

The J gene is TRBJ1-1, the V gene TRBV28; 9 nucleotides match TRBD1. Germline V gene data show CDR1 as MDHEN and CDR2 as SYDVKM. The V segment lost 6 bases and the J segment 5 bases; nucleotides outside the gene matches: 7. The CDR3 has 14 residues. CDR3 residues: CASRATGGRTEAFF. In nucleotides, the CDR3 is TGTGCCAGCAGAGCGACAGGGGGAAGGACTGAAGCTTTCTTT.

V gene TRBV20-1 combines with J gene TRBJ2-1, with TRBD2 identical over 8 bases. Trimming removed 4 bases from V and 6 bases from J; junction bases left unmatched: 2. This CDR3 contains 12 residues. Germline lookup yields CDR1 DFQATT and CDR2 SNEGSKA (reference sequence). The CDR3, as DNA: TGCAGTGCTACCGGGACTAGCAATGAGCAGTTCTTC. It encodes CSATGTSNEQFF.

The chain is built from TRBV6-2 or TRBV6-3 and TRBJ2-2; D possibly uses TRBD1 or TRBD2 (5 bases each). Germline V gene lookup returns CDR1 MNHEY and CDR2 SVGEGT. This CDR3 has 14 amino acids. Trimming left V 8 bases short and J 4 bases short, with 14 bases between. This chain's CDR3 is CASCWGKATGELFF. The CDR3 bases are TGTGCCAGCTGCTGGGGGAAGGCCACCGGGGAGCTGTTTTTT.

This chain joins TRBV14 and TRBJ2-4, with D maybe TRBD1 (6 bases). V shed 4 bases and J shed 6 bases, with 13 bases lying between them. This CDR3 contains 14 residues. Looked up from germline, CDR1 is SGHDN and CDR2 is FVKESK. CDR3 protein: CASSLPGQGNIQYF. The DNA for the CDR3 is TGTGCCAGCAGCCTACCGGGACAAGGAAACATTCAGTACTTC.

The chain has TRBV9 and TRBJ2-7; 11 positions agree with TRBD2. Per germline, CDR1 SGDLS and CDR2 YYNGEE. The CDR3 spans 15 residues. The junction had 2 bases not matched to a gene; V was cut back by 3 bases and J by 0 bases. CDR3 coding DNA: TGTGCCAGCAGCGAAACTAGCGGGAGCTCCTACGAGCAGTACTTC. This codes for CASSETSGSSYEQYF.

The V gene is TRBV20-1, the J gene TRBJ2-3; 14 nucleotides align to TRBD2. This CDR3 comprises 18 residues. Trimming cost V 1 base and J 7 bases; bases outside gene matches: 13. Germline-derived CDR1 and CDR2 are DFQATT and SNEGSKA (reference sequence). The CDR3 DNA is TGCAGTGCTAGAGGGGGGACTAGCGGGAGCGGACTAATGAATACGCAGTATTTT. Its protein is CSARGGTSGSGLMNTQYF.

Here the CDR3 reads CASFLTCPYEQYF. The CDR3 nucleotides are TGCGCCAGTTTCCTTACTTGCCCCTACGAGCAGTACTTC. The rearrangement uses TRBV4-3 and TRBJ2-7; D gene uncertain. CDR1 is LGHNA and CDR2 is YSLEER in the germline V gene. The CDR3 is made up of 13 amino acids. Trimming took off 9 bases at V and 2 bases at J, with 14 bases between the two ends.

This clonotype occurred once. This chain's CDR3 is CASSEDRGSQPQHF. The CDR3 DNA sequence: TGTGCCAGCAGTGAGGACAGGGGGAGCCAGCCCCAGCATTTT. The rearrangement uses TRBV25-1 and TRBJ1-5; 10 positions match TRBD1. Germline CDR1 reads MGHDK; CDR2 reads SYGVNS. The V segment lost 3 bases and the J segment 7 bases; nucleotides outside the gene matches: 3. The length of the CDR3 is 14 residues. The full variable domain, rest sourced from reference TRBV25-1 and TRBJ1-5, is EADIYQTPRYLVIGTGKKITLECSQTMGHDKMYWYQQDPGMELHLIHYSYGVNSTEKGDLSSESTVSRIRTEHFPLTLESARPSHTSQYLCASSEDRGSQPQHFGDGTRLSIL.